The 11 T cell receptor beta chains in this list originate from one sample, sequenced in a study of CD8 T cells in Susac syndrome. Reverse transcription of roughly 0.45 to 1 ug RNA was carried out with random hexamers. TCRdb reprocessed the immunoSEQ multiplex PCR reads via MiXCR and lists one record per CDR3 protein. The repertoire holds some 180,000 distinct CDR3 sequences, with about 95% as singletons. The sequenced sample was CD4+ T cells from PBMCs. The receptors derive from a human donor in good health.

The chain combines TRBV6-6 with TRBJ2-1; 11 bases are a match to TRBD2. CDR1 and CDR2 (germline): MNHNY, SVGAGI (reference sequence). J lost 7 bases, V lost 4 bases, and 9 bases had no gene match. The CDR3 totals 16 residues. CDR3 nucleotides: TGTGCCAGCAGTTCCCAACTAGCGGGAGTAACGAATGAGCAGTTCTTC. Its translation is CASSSQLAGVTNEQFF.

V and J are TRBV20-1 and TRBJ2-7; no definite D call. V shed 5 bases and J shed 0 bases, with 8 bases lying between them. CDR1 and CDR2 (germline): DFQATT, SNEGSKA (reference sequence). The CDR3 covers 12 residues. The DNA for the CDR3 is TGCAGTGCTCAGGACCGCTCCTACGAGCAGTACTTC. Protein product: CSAQDRSYEQYF.

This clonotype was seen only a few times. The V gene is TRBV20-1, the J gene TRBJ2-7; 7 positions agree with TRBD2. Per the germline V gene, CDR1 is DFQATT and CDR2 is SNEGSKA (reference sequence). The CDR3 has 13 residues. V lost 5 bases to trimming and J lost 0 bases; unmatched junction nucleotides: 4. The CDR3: CSASSGFSYEQYF. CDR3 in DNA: TGCAGTGCTTCTAGCGGTTTCTCCTACGAGCAGTACTTC.

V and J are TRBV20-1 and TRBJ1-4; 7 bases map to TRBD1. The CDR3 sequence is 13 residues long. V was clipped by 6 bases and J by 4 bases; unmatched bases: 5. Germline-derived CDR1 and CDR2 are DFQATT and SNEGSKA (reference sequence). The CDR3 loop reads CSARGQLNEKLFF. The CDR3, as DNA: TGCAGTGCCCGGGGACAGCTTAATGAAAAACTGTTTTTT.

The CDR3 region is CATSRAGGDTQYF. The CDR3, as DNA: TGTGCCACCAGCAGAGCGGGCGGAGATACGCAGTATTTT. The chain links TRBV15 to TRBJ2-3, with D unclear. Germline lookup yields CDR1 LNHNV and CDR2 YYDKDF (reference sequence). The CDR3 sequence is 13 residues long. The V end was cut by 1 base, the J end by 5 bases, with 7 bases between.

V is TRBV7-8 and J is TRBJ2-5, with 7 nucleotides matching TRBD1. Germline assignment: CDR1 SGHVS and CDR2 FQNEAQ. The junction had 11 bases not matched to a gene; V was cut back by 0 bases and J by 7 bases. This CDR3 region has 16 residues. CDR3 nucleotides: TGTGCCAGCAGCTTAGCGTTGGCAGGGGGTACGGGGACCCAGTACTTC. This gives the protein CASSLALAGGTGTQYF.

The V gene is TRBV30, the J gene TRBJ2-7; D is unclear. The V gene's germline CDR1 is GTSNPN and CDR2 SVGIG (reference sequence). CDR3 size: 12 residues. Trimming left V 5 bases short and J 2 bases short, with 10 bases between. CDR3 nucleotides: TGTGCCTGGTGCGACGGAGCCTACGAGCAGTACTTC. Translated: CAWCDGAYEQYF. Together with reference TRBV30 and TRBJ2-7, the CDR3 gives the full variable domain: SQTIHQWPATLVQPVGSPLSLECTVEGTSNPNLYWYRQAAGRGLQLLFYSVGIGQISSEVPQNLSASRPQDRQFILSSKKLLLSDSGFYLCAWCDGAYEQYFGPGTRLTVT.

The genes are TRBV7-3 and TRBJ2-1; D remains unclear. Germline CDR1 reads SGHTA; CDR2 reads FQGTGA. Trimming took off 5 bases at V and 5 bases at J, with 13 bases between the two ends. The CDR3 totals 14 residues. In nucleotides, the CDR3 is TGTGCCAGCAGCGCACGCCTGCCTGACAATGAGCAGTTCTTC. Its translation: CASSARLPDNEQFF.

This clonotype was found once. CDR3 sequence: CASSIEARVGYTF. CDR3 in DNA: TGTGCCAGTAGTATCGAGGCACGTGTTGGCTACACCTTC. The V gene is TRBV19, the J gene TRBJ1-2; D unresolved. CDR1 LNHDA and CDR2 SQIVND come from the germline V gene (reference sequence). CDR3 size: 13 residues. V lost 3 bases, J lost 7 bases, and 12 bases lay in between.

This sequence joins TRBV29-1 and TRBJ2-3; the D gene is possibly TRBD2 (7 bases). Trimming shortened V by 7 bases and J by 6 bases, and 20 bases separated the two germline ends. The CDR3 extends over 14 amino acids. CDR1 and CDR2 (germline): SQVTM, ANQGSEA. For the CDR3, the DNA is TGCAGCGAATCGACGAGGGGGGGCGTTGATACGCAGTATTTT. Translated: CSESTRGGVDTQYF.

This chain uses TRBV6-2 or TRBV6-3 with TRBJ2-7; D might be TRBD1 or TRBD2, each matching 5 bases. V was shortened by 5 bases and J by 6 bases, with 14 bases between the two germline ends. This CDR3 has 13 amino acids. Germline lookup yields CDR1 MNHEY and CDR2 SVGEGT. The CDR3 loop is CASSVRWGSEQYF. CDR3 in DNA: TGTGCCAGCAGTGTCCGTTGGGGGAGCGAGCAGTACTTC.